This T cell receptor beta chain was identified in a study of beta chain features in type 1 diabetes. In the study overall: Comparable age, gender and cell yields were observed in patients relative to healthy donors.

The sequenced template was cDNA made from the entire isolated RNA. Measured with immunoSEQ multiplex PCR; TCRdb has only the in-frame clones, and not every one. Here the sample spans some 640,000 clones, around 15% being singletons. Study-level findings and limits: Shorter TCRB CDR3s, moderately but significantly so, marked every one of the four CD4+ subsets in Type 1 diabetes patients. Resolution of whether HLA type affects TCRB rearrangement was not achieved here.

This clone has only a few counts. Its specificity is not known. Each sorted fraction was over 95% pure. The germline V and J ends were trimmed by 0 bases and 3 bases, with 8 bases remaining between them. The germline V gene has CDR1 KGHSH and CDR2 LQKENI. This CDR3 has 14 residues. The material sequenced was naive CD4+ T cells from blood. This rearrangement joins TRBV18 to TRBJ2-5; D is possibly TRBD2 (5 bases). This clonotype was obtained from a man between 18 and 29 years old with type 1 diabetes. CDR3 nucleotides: TGTGCCAGCTCACCACCCCTTAGCGAAGAGACCCAGTACTTC. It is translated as CASSPPLSEETQYF.